The present entry profiles one T cell receptor (beta chain) with its context. CDR1 is SGDLS, CDR2 YYNGEE, per germline. The CDR3 sequence is 15 residues long. Trimming shortened V by 4 bases and J by 6 bases, and 20 bases separated the two germline ends. Data came from immunoSEQ multiplex PCR; TCRdb stores just in-frame clones and leaves some out. The sample has more than 30,000 clones, around nine tenths seen once; the top ten hold more than 12%. This record belongs to a study of blood T cell repertoires in COVID-19. Looking at the study overall: Italy, Spain and the United States were the sources of the convalescent and acute COVID-19 samples.

The sequence was obtained from a man between 60 and 75 years old with active COVID-19. The sequencing input was peripheral blood. The chain couples TRBV9 to TRBJ2-7; D is perhaps TRBD1 (6 bases). The CDR3: CASSPLVRGIGEQYF. The CDR3, as DNA: TGTGCCAGCAGCCCCCTTGTGAGGGGGATAGGCGAGCAGTACTTC.